This T cell receptor (beta chain) is from a study of blood T cells in healthy people across ages. Total RNA extraction produced at least 5 micrograms (per sample) for the study. General observations from the study: Changes in expanded clonotypes were possibly confounded, as the CMV status of donors was unknown. Roughly linear age-related decline in beta diversity appeared, significant by age approximately 40.

This clonotype showed up just once. The antigen is not known. Primed by a sample-barcoded 5' primer and a J-beta primer mix, a second PCR proceeded for roughly 7 to 11 cycles. Each sample provided no less than 2.5 million CDR3-containing paired-end reads. TCRdb used MiXCR to reprocess the 5' RACE reads, holding one entry per CDR3 protein. Found here are fewer than 1.5 million distinct CDR3 sequences, approximately 38% of them singletons; the top ten hold approximately 7.9%. Germline values: CDR1 MNHEY, CDR2 SMNVEV (reference sequence). CDR3 length: 15 residues. V was shortened by 5 bases and J by 0 bases, with 13 bases between the two germline ends.

This sequence joins TRBV27 and TRBJ1-2, with D maybe TRBD1 (5 bases). Input material: blood. The source of this sequence is a woman aged 18-29 years in good health. Here the CDR3 reads CASSPKTVANYGYTF. The CDR3 DNA is TGTGCCAGCAGTCCGAAGACAGTAGCTAACTATGGCTACACCTTC.